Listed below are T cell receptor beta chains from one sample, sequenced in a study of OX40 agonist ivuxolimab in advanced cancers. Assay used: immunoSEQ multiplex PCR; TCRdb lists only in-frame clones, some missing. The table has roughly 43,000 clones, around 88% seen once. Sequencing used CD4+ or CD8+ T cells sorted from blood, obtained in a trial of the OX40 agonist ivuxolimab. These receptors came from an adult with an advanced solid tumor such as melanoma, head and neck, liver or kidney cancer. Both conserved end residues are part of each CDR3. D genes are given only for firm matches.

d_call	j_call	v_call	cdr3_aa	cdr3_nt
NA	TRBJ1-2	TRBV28	CASTATGTDYGYTF	TGTGCCAGCACCGCGACCGGGACGGACTATGGCTACACCTTC
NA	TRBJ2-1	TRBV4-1	CASSQGGSSNEQFF	TGCGCCAGCAGCCAAGGGGGGAGTAGTAATGAGCAGTTCTTC
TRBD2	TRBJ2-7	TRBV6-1	CASSDSGGAYEQYF	TGTGCCAGCAGTGATAGCGGGGGGGCCTACGAGCAGTACTTC
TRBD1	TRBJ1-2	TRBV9	CASSARDRGREGYTF	TGTGCCAGCAGCGCGAGGGACAGGGGGCGGGAGGGCTACACCTTC
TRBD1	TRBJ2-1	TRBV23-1	CASGSTLGQDHEQFF	TGCGCCAGCGGATCCACGTTGGGACAGGATCATGAGCAGTTCTTC
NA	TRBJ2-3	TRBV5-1	CASLKADFPDTQYF	TGCGCCAGCCTAAAAGCGGACTTCCCAGATACGCAGTATTTT
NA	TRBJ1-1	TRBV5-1	CASSPAEGILSEAFF	TGCGCCAGCAGCCCTGCGGAGGGGATCCTCTCTGAAGCTTTCTTT
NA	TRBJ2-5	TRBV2	CASSEATGSQETQYF	TGTGCCAGCAGTGAAGCGACGGGGTCGCAAGAGACCCAGTACTTC
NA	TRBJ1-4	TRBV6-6	CASSNLVSVFF	TGTGCCAGCAGTAATCTAGTTTCGGTGTTTTTT
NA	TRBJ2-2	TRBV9	CASSVGVVAANTGELFF	TGTGCCAGCAGCGTAGGGGTTGTGGCAGCGAACACCGGGGAGCTGTTTTTT
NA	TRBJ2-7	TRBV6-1	CASSSRQESLEQYF	TGTGCCAGCAGTTCGCGACAGGAAAGTCTAGAGCAGTACTTC
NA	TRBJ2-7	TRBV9	CASSVGPAHHHYEQYF	TGTGCCAGCAGCGTTGGTCCGGCACACCACCACTACGAGCAGTACTTC
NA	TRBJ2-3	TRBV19	CASSETRTDTQYF	TGTGCCAGTAGTGAGACTAGAACAGATACGCAGTATTTT
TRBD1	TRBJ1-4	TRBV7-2	CASSLEGTGRGEKLFF	TGTGCCAGCAGCTTGGAGGGGACAGGGCGAGGTGAAAAACTGTTTTTT
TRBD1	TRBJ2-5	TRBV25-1	CASSGSRQGAYETQYF	TGTGCCAGCAGTGGATCTCGACAGGGGGCGTATGAGACCCAGTACTTC
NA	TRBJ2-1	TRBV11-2	CASSLNRDHSYNEQFF	TGTGCCAGCAGCTTAAATCGGGACCACTCCTACAATGAGCAGTTCTTC
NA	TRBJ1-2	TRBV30	CAWSEAGDGYTF	TGTGCCTGGAGTGAGGCAGGGGATGGCTACACCTTC
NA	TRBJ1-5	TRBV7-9	CASSAGAFGNQPQHF	TGTGCCAGCAGCGCAGGGGCGTTCGGCAATCAGCCCCAGCATTTT
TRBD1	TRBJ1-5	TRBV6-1	CASSEAQMGTGGKRRQPQHF	TGTGCCAGCAGTGAAGCGCAGATGGGGACAGGGGGGAAAAGGCGTCAGCCCCAGCATTTT
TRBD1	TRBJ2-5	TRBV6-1	CASSATRPGQDGAQYF	TGTGCCAGCAGTGCTACCCGACCGGGACAGGACGGGGCCCAGTACTTC
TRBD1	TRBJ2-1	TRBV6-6	CASRGTGGRNEQFF	TGTGCCAGCAGAGGGACAGGGGGCCGAAATGAGCAGTTCTTC
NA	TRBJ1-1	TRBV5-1	CASTPGKNTEAFF	TGCGCCAGCACACCGGGAAAAAACACTGAAGCTTTCTTT
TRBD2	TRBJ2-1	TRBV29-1	CSVEDWREGDEQFF	TGCAGCGTTGAAGATTGGCGGGAGGGCGATGAGCAGTTCTTC
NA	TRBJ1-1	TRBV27	CASSLWAGNTEAFF	TGTGCCAGCAGTTTATGGGCCGGGAACACTGAAGCTTTCTTT
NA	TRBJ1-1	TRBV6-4	CASSEIPNTEAFF	TGTGCCAGCAGTGAAATCCCGAACACTGAAGCTTTCTTT
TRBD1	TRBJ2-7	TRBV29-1	CSGRQGSEQYF	TGCAGCGGCAGACAGGGCAGCGAGCAGTACTTC
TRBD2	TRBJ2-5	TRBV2	CASSGGGKETQYF	TGTGCCAGCAGTGGGGGGGGGAAAGAGACCCAGTACTTC
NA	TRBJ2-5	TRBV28	CASSFGGRETQYF	TGTGCCAGCAGTTTCGGAGGGAGAGAGACCCAGTACTTC
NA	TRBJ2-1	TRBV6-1	CASRANLGNEQFF	TGTGCCAGCAGGGCCAACCTCGGCAATGAGCAGTTCTTC
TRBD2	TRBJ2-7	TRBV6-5	CATRRAGVTYEQYF	TGTGCCACTCGGCGTGCGGGGGTGACCTACGAGCAGTACTTC
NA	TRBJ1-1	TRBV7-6	CASSSDWNTEAFF	TGTGCCAGCAGCTCAGACTGGAACACTGAAGCTTTCTTT
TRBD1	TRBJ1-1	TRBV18	CASSRGGTEAFF	TGTGCCAGCTCCAGGGGGGGGACTGAAGCTTTCTTT
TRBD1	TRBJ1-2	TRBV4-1	CASSQERGVDRGPTNYGYTF	TGCGCCAGCAGCCAAGAACGTGGGGTAGACAGGGGGCCGACTAACTATGGCTACACCTTC
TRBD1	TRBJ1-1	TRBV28	CASRGDRGSVTEAFF	TGTGCCAGCAGGGGGGACAGGGGGAGCGTAACTGAAGCTTTCTTT
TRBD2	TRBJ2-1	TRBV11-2	CASSVRLAGNGVYNEQFF	TGTGCCAGCAGCGTGAGACTAGCGGGAAATGGGGTATACAATGAGCAGTTCTTC